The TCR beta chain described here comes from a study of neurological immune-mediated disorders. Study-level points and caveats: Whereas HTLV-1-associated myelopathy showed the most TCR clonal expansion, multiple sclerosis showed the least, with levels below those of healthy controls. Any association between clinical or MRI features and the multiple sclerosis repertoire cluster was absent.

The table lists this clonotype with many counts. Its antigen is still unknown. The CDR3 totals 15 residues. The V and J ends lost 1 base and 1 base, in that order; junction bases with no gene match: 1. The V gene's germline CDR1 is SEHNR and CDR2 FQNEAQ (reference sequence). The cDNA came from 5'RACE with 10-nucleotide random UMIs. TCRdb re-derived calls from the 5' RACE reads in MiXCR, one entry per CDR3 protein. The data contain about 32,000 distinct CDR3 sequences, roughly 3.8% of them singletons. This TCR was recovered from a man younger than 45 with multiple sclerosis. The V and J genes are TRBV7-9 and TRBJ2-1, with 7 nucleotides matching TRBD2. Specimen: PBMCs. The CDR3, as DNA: TGTGCCAGCAGCTTAGGCGGGGGTTCCTACAATGAGCAGTTCTTC. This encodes CASSLGGGSYNEQFF.